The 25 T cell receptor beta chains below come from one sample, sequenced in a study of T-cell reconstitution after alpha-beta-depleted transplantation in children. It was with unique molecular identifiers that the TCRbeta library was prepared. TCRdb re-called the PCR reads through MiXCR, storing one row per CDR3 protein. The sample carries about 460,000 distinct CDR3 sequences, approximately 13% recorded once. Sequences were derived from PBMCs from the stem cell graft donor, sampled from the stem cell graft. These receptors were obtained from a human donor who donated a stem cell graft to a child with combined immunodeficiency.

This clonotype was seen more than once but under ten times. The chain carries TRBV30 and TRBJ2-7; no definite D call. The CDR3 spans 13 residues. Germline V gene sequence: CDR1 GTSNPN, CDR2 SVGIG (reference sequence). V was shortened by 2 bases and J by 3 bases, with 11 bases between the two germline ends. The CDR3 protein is CAWSTANYYEQYF. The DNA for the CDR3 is TGTGCCTGGAGTACGGCTAATTACTACGAGCAGTACTTC.

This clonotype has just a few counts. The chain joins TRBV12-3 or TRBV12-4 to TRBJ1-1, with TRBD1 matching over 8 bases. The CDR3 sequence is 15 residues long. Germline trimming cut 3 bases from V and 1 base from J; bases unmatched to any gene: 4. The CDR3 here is CASSLWGTGNTEAFF. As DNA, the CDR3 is TGTGCCAGCAGTTTGTGGGGGACAGGGAACACTGAAGCTTTCTTT.

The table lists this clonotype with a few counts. The CDR3 loop reads CASSFWGQGHFNQPQHF. The DNA for the CDR3 is TGTGCCAGCAGCTTTTGGGGGCAGGGGCATTTTAATCAGCCCCAGCATTTT. The chain links TRBV7-9 to TRBJ1-5, with a possible D match to TRBD1 (6 bases). The CDR3 totals 17 residues. V gave up 3 bases and J gave up 4 bases, with 19 bases separating them. Germline V gene sequence: CDR1 SEHNR, CDR2 FQNEAQ (reference sequence). Combining the CDR3 with reference TRBV7-9 and TRBJ1-5 gives the whole variable domain DTGVSQNPRHKITKRGQNVTFRCDPISEHNRLYWYRQTLGQGPEFLTYFQNEAQLEKSRLLSDRFSAERPKGSFSTLEIQRTEQGDSAMYLCASSFWGQGHFNQPQHFGDGTRLSIL.

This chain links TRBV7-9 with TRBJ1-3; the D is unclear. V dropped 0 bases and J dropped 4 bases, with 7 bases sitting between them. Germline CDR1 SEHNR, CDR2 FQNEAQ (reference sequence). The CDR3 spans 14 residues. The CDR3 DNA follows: TGTGCCAGCAGCTTAGCCTACATCGGAAACACCATATATTTT. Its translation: CASSLAYIGNTIYF.

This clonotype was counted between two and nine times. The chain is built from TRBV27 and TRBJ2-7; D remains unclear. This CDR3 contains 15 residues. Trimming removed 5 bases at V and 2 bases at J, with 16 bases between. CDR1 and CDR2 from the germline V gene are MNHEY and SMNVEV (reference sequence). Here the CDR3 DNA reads TGTGCCAGCAGTCCAGGAGACCCAGCACCCTACGAGCAGTACTTC. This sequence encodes CASSPGDPAPYEQYF.

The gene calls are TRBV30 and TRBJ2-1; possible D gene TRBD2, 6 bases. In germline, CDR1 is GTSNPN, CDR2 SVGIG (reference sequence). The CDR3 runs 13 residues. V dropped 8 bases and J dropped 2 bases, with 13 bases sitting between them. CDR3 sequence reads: CALAPGAYNEQFF. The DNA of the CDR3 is TGTGCCCTAGCCCCGGGGGCCTACAATGAGCAGTTCTTC.

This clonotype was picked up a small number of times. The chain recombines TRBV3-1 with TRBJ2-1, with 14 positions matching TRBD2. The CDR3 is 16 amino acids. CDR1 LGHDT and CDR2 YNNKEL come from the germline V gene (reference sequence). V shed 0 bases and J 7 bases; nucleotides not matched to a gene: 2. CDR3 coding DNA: TGTGCCAGCAGCCAAGATTGGACTAGCGGGAGGAATGAGCAGTTCTTC. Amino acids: CASSQDWTSGRNEQFF.

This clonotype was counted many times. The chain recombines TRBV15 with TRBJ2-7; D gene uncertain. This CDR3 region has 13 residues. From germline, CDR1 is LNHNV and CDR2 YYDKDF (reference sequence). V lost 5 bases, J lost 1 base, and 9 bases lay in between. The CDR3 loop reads CATSVTESYEQYF. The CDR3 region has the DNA TGTGCCACCAGCGTCACTGAATCCTACGAGCAGTACTTC. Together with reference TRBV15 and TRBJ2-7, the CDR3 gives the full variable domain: DAMVIQNPRYQVTQFGKPVTLSCSQTLNHNVMYWYQQKSSQAPKLLFHYYDKDFNNEADTPDNFQSRRPNTSFCFLDIRSPGLGDTAMYLCATSVTESYEQYFGPGTRLTVT.

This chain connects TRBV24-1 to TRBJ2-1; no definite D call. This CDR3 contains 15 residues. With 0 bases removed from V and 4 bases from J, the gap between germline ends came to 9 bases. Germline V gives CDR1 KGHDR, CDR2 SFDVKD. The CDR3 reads CATSDLRARYNEQFF. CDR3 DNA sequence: TGTGCCACCAGTGATTTGAGGGCCAGATACAATGAGCAGTTCTTC.

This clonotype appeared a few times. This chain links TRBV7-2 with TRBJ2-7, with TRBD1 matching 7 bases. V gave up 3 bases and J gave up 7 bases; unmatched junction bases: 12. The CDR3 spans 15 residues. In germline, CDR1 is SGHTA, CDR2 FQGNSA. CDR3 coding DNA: TGTGCCAGCAGCTTGGACAGGCAGGGAAGGGGTGAGCAGTACTTC. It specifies CASSLDRQGRGEQYF.

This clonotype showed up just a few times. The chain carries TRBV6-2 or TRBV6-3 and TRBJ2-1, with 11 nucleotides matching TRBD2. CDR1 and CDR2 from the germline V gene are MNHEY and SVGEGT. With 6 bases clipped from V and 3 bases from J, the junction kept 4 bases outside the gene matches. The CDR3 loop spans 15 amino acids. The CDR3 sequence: CASRRTSGGYNEQFF. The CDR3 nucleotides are TGTGCCAGCAGACGCACTAGCGGGGGCTACAATGAGCAGTTCTTC.

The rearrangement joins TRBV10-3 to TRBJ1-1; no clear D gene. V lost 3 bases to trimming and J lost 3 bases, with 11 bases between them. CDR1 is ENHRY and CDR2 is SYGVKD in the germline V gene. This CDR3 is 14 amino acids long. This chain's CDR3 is CAISERVQDTEAFF. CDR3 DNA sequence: TGTGCCATCAGTGAACGGGTGCAGGACACTGAAGCTTTCTTT.

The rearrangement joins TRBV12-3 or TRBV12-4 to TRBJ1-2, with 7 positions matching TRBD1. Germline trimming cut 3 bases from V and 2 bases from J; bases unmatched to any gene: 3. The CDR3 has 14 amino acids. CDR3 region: CASSFGRGNYGYTF. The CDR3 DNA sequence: TGTGCCAGCAGTTTCGGCAGGGGGAACTATGGCTACACCTTC.

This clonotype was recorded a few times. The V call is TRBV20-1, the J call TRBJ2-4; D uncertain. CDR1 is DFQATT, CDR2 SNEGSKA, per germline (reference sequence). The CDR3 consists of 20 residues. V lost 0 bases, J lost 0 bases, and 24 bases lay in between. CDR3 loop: CSARELKGSYGVLAKNIQYF. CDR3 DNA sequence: TGCAGTGCTAGAGAGCTTAAGGGTAGCTATGGGGTCCTAGCCAAAAACATTCAGTACTTC.

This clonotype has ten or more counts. CDR3 in amino acids: CASSPFGDEQFF. The CDR3, as DNA: TGTGCCAGCAGCCCATTTGGGGATGAGCAGTTCTTC. The V gene is TRBV7-9, the J gene TRBJ2-1; D not certain. V was trimmed by 5 bases and J by 8 bases, leaving 10 bases between them. Germline assignment: CDR1 SEHNR and CDR2 FQNEAQ (reference sequence). The CDR3 length is 12 residues.

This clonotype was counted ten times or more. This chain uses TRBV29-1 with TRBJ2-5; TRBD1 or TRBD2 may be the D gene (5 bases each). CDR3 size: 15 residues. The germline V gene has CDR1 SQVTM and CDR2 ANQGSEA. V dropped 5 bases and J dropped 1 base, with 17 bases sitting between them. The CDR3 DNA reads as TGCAGCGTTACCCCGGGACCTCCCGGCCAAGAGACCCAGTACTTC. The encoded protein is CSVTPGPPGQETQYF.

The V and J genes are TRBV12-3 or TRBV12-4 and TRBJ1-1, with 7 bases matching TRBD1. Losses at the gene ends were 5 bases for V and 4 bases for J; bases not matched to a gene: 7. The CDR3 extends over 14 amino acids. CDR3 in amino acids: CASSRQGGVTEAFF. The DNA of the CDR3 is TGTGCCAGCAGTAGACAGGGTGGGGTCACTGAAGCTTTCTTT.

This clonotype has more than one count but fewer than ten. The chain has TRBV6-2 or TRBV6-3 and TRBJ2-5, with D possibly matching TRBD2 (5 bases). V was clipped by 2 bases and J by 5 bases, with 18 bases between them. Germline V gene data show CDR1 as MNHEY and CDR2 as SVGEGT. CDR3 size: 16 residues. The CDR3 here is CASSYGATRRRETQYF. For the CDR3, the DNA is TGTGCCAGCAGTTACGGCGCTACCCGTCGGAGGGAGACCCAGTACTTC.

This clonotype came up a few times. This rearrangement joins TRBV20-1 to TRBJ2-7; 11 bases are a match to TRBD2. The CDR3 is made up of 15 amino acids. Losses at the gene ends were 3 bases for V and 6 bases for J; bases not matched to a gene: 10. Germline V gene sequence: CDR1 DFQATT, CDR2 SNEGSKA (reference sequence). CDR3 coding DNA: TGCAGTGCTAGTTCCCTAACTAGCGGGAGACCCGAGCAGTACTTC. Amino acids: CSASSLTSGRPEQYF.

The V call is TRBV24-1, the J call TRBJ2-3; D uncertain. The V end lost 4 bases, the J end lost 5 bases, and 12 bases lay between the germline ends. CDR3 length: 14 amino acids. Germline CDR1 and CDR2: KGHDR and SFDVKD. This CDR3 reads CATSERTERDTQYF. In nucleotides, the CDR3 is TGTGCCACCAGTGAACGCACAGAGAGAGATACGCAGTATTTT.

For the CDR3, the DNA is TGCAGTGCTCGAATTGCAATGAGGGCCTACAATGAGCAGTTCTTC. Its protein product is CSARIAMRAYNEQFF. The chain carries TRBV20-1 and TRBJ2-1; possible D gene TRBD2, 5 bases. The V gene lost 5 bases and the J gene lost 2 bases, with 16 bases spanning the gap. Germline V gene lookup returns CDR1 DFQATT and CDR2 SNEGSKA (reference sequence). This CDR3 is built from 15 residues.

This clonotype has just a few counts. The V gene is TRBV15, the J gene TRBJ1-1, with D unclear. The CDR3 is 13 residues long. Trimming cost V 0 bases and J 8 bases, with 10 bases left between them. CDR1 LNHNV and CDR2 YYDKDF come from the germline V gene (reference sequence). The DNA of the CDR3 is TGTGCCACCAGCAGAGATTTGAGCGAAGAAGCTTTCTTT. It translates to CATSRDLSEEAFF.

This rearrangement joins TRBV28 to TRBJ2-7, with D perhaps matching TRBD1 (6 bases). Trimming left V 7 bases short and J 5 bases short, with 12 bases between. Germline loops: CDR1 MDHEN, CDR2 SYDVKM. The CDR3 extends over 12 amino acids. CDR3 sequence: CASNYRADEQYF. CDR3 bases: TGTGCCAGCAATTACAGGGCGGACGAGCAGTACTTC. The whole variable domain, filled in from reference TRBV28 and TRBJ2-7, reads DVKVTQSSRYLVKRTGEKVFLECVQDMDHENMFWYRQDPGLGLRLIYFSYDVKMKEKGDIPEGYSVSREKKERFSLILESASTNQTSMYLCASNYRADEQYFGPGTRLTVT.

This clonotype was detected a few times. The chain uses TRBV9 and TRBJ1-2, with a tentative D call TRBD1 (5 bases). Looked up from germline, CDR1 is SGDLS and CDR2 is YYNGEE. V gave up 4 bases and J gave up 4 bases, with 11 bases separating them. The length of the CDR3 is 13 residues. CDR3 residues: CASSSRQIYGYTF. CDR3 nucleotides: TGTGCCAGCAGCTCCCGACAGATCTATGGCTACACCTTC.

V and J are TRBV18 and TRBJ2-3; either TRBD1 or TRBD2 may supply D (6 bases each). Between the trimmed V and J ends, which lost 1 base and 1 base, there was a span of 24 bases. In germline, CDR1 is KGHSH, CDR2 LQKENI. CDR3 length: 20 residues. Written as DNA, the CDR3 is TGTGCCAGCTCACCACAGTCGGGACACGAGTCGCCTAGCGGCACAGATACGCAGTATTTT. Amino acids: CASSPQSGHESPSGTDTQYF.